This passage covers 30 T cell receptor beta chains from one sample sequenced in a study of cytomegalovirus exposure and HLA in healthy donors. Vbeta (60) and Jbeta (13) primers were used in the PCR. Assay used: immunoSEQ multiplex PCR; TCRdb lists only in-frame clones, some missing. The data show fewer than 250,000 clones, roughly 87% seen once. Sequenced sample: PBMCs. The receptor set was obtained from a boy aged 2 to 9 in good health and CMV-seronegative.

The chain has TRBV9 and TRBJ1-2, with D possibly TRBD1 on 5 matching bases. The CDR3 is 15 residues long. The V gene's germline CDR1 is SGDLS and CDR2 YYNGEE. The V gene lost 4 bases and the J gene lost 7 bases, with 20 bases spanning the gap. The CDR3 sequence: CASSTSGAGRFGYTF. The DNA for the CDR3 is TGTGCCAGCAGCACTAGCGGGGCGGGTAGGTTTGGCTACACCTTC.

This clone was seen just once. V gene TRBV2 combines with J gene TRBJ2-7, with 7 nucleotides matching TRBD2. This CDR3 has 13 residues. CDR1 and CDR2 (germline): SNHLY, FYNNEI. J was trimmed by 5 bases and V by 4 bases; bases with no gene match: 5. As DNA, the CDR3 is TGTGCCAGCAGTGGCGGGGGTATGAACGAGCAGTACTTC. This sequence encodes CASSGGGMNEQYF.

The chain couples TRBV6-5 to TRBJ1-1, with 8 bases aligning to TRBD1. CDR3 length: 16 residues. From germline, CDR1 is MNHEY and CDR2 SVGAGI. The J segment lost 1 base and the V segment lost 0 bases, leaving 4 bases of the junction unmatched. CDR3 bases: TGTGCCAGCAGTTACTCGGCAGGGGGCCGGAACACTGAAGCTTTCTTT. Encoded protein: CASSYSAGGRNTEAFF.

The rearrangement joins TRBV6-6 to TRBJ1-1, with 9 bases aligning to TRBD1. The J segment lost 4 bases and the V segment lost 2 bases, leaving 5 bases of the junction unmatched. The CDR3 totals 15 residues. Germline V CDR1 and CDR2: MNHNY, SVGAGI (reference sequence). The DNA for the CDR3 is TGTGCCAGCAGTTACCCGGACAGGGGTGGCACTGAAGCTTTCTTT. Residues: CASSYPDRGGTEAFF.

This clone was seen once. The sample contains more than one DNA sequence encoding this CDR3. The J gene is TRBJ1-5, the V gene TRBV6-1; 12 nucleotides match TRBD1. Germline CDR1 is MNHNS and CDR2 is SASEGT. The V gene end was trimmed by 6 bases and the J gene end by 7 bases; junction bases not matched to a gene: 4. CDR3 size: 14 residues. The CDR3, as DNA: TGTGCCAGCAGAACCGGGACAGGGGGCCAGCCCCAGCATTTT. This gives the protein CASRTGTGGQPQHF.

Written as DNA, the CDR3 is TGTGCCAGCAGCTTGTTTGTAGCTCGGGTCGATAATTCACCCCTCCACTTT. This gives the protein CASSLFVARVDNSPLHF. The chain recombines TRBV11-3 with TRBJ1-6, with D hard to call. Germline V CDR1 and CDR2: SGHNT, YENEEA. The CDR3 is made up of 17 amino acids. V gave up 3 bases and J gave up 5 bases, with 17 bases separating them.

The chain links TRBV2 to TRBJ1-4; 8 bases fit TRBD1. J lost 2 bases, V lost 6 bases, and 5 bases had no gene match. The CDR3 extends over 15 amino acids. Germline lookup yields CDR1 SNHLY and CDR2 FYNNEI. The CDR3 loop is CASRQGGGTNEKLFF. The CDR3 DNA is TGTGCCAGCAGACAGGGGGGAGGGACTAATGAAAAACTGTTTTTT.

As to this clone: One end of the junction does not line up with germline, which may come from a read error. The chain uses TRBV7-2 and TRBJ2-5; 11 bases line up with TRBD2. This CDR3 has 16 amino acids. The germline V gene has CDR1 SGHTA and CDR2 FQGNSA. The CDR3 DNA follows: TGTTCCAGCGGACCCCTAGCGGGGGGCTCCCAAGAGACCCAGTACTTC. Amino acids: CSSGPLAGGSQETQYF.

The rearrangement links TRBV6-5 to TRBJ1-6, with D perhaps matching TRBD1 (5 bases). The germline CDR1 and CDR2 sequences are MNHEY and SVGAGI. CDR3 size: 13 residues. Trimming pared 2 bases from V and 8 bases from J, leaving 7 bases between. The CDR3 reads CASSYDRDSPLHF. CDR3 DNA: TGTGCCAGCAGTTACGACAGAGATTCACCCCTCCACTTT.

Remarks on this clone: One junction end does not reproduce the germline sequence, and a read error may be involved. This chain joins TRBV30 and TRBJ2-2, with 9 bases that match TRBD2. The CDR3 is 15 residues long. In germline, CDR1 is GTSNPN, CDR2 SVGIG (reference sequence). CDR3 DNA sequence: TGTGCCTGGAGTGTACTTAGCGGGGGAAACGGGGGGCTGTTTTTT. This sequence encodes CAWSVLSGGNGGLFF.

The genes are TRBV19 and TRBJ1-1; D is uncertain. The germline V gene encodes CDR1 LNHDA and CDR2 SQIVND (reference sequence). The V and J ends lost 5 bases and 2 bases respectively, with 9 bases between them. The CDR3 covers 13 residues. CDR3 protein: CASSSSVNTEAFF. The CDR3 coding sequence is TGTGCCAGTAGTTCCTCCGTTAACACTGAAGCTTTCTTT.

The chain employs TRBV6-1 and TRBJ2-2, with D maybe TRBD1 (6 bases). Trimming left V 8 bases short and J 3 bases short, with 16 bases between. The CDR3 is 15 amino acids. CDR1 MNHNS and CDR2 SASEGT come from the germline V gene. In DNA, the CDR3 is TGTGCCAGCGGATCCGGGACACAAGACACCGGGGAGCTGTTTTTT. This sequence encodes CASGSGTQDTGELFF.

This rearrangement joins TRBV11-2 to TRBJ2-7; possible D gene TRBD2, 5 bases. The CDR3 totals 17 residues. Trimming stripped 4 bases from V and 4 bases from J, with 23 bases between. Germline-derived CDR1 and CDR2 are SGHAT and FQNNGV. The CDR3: CASSSERTENYGYEQYF. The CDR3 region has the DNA TGTGCCAGCAGCTCAGAAAGGACTGAAAATTATGGATACGAGCAGTACTTC.

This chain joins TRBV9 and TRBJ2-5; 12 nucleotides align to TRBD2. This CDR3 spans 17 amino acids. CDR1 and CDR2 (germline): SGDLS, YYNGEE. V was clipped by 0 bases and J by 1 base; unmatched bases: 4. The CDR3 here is CASSVAATSGGQETQYF. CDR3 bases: TGTGCCAGCAGCGTAGCCGCGACTAGCGGGGGCCAAGAGACCCAGTACTTC.

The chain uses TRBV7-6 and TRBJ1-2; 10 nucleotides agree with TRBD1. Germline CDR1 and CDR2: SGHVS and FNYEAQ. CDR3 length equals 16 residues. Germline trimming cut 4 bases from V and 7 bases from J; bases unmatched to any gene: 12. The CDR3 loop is CASSSQTGGTPGGYTF. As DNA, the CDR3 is TGTGCCAGCAGCTCTCAGACAGGGGGCACGCCCGGTGGCTACACCTTC.

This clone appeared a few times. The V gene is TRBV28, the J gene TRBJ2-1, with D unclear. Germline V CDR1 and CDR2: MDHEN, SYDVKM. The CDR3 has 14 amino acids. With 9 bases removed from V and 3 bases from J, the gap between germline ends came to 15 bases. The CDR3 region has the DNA TGTGCCAGTCGAAACCGGGTCCTCTACAATGAGCAGTTCTTC. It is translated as CASRNRVLYNEQFF.

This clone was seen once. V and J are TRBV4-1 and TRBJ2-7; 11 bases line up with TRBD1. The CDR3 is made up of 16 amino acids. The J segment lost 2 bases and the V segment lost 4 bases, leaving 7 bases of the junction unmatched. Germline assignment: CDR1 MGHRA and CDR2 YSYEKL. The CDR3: CASSPGRGQGAYEQYF. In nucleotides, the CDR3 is TGCGCCAGCAGCCCTGGGAGGGGACAGGGGGCCTACGAGCAGTACTTC.

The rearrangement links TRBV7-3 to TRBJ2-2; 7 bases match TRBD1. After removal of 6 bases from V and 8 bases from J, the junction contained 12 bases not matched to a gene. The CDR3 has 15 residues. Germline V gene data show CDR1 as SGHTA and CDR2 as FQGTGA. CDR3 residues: CASRSGTALFGELFF. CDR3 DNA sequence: TGTGCCAGCAGGTCCGGGACAGCCCTTTTTGGGGAGCTGTTTTTT. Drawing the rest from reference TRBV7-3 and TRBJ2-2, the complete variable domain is GAGVSQTPSNKVTEKGKYVELRCDPISGHTALYWYRQSLGQGPEFLIYFQGTGAADDSGLPNDRFFAVRPEGSVSTLKIQRTERGDSAVYLCASRSGTALFGELFFGEGSRLTVL.

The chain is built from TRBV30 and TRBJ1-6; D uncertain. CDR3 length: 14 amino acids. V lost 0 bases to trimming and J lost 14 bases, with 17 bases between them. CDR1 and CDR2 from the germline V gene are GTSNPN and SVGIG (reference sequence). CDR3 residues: CAWSVRRVERALHF. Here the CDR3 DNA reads TGTGCCTGGAGTGTACGGCGTGTGGAGAGGGCCCTCCACTTT.

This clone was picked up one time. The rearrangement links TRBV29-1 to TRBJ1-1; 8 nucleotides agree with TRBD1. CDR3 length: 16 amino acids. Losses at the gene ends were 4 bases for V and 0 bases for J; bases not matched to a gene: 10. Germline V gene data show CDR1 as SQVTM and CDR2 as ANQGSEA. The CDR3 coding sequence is TGCAGCGTTGCGGCGGGACAGGCCTCTATGAACACTGAAGCTTTCTTT. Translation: CSVAAGQASMNTEAFF.

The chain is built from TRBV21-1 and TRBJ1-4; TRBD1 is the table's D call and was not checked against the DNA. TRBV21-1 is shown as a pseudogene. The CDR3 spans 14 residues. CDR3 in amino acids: CASSKDRDNEKLFF. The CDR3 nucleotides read TGTGCCAGCAGCAAAGACAGGGATAATGAAAAACTGTTTTTT.

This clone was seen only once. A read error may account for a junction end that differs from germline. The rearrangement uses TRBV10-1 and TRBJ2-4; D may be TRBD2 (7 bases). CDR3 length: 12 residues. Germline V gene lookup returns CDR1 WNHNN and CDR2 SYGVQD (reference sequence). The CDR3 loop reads CANYPGGSSSHF. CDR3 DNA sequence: TGCGCCAACTACCCGGGGGGCTCTTCGTCTCACTTC.

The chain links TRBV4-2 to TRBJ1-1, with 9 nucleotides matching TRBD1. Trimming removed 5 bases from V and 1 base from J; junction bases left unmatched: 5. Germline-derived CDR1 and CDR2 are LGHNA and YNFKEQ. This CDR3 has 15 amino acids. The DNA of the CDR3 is TGTGCCAGCAGCGACAGGGGGATATCGAACACTGAAGCTTTCTTT. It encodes CASSDRGISNTEAFF.

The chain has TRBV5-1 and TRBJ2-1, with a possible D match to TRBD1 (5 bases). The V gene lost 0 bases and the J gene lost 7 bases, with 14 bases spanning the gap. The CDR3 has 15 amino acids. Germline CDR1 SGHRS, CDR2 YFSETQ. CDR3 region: CASSLEGPIGNEQFF. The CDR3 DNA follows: TGCGCCAGCAGCTTGGAGGGGCCAATCGGTAATGAGCAGTTCTTC.

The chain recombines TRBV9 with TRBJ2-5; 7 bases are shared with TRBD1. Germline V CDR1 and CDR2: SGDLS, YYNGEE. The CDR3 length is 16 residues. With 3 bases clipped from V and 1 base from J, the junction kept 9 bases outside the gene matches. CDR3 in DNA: TGTGCCAGCAGCGACTGGGACAGCCCTCTCCAAGAGACCCAGTACTTC. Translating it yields CASSDWDSPLQETQYF.

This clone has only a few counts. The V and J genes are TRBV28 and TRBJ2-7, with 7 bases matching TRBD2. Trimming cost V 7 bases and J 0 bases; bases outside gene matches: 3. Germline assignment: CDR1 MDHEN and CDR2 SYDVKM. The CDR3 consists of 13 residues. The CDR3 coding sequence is TGTGCCAGCACGGGGGGACCCTCCTACGAGCAGTACTTC. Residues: CASTGGPSYEQYF.

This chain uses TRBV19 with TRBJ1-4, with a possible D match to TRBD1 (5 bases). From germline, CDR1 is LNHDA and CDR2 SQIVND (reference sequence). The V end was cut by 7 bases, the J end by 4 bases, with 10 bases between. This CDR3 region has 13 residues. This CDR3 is CASNGRVNEKLFF. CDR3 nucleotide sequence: TGTGCCAGTAACGGCAGGGTTAATGAAAAACTGTTTTTT.

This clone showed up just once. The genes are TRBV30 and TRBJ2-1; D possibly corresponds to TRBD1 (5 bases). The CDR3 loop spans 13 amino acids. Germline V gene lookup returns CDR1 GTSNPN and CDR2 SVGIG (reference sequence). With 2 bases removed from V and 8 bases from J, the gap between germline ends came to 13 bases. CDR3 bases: TGTGCCTGGAGTTTCGCGGTAGGGGATGAGCAGTTCTTC. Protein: CAWSFAVGDEQFF.

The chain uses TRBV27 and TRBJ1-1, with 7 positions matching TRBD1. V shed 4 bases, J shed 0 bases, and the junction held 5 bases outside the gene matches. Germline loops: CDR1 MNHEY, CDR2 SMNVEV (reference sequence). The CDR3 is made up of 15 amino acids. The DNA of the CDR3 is TGTGCCAGCAGTTCGCGACAGGGCCTGAACACTGAAGCTTTCTTT. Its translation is CASSSRQGLNTEAFF.

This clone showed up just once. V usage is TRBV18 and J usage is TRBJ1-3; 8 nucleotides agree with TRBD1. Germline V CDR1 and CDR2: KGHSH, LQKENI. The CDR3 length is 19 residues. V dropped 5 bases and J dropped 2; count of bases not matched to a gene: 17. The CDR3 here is CASSSGQQGGDVPGNTIYF. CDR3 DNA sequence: TGTGCCAGCTCATCGGGCCAACAGGGGGGCGACGTTCCTGGAAACACCATATATTTT.